This T cell receptor beta chain was recorded in a study of T cell responses to AZD1222 COVID-19 vaccine. The repertoire was sequenced with immunoSEQ multiplex PCR; TCRdb's copy has only in-frame clones and lacks some. The sample lists roughly 150,000 clones, roughly nine tenths seen once, with about 1.9% in the top ten. With V trimmed by 2 bases and J by 1 base, 7 bases remained unmatched. The CDR3 sequence is 16 residues long. Germline CDR1 reads SGHVS; CDR2 reads FNYEAQ. The chain couples TRBV7-6 to TRBJ1-1, with 7 bases matching TRBD1. The sequencing here drew on peripheral blood, taken on day 0 of AZD1222 vaccination. This receptor was taken from an adult in good health. The CDR3 DNA sequence: TGTGCCAGCAGCTTAAGACCACAGGGGACGAACACTGAAGCTTTCTTT. It is translated as CASSLRPQGTNTEAFF.